These 13 T cell receptor beta chains share one sample of origin, sequenced in a study of quantifying T cell responses using KT2 cells. Overall study context: TCR alpha and beta constant-region primers primed reverse transcription of RNA.

An oligo carrying a UMI was ligated to the cDNA 3' end. First-round PCR used four to five cycles and beta primers RC1.1 and RC1.2 covering TRBC1 and TRBC2. TCRdb re-called the UMI-ligation and nested PCR reads with MiXCR, one entry per CDR3 protein. The table has fewer than 45,000 distinct CDR3 sequences, around 15% seen once; the top ten hold around two fifths. The sample taken for sequencing was PBMCs spiked with cells of the T cell clone KT2. Source of these receptors: a human donor.

The chain combines TRBV2 with TRBJ2-5, with TRBD1 identical over 9 bases. Germline V gene data show CDR1 as SNHLY and CDR2 as FYNNEI. There are 15 residues in the CDR3. J gave up 4 bases and V 3 bases, and 6 bases lay outside the gene matches. CDR3 residues: CASSDGQGIGETQYF. The CDR3 bases are TGTGCCAGCAGTGATGGACAGGGGATAGGAGAGACCCAGTACTTC.

This clonotype came up many times. The rearrangement links TRBV20-1 to TRBJ2-5; no clear D gene. Deletions cut 6 bases from V and 3 bases from J, with 14 bases between. The CDR3 is 13 amino acids. Germline V gene sequence: CDR1 DFQATT, CDR2 SNEGSKA (reference sequence). The CDR3 loop is CSARPGSEETQYF. The CDR3 DNA reads TGCAGTGCCCGTCCAGGATCGGAAGAGACCCAGTACTTC.

This rearrangement joins TRBV7-2 to TRBJ2-3, with D maybe TRBD2 (5 bases). V lost 4 bases and J lost 2, with 13 bases in between. CDR1 and CDR2 from the germline V gene are SGHTA and FQGNSA. CDR3 length equals 15 residues. CDR3 sequence: CASSSLALNTDTQYF. The CDR3 region has the DNA TGTGCCAGCAGCTCGCTAGCCCTAAACACAGATACGCAGTATTTT.

This clonotype was detected many times. The chain has TRBV6-5 and TRBJ1-2; D ambiguous. V was clipped by 7 bases and J by 5 bases, with 8 bases between them. The CDR3 extends over 11 amino acids. From germline, CDR1 is MNHEY and CDR2 SVGAGI. CDR3 in amino acids: CASKARYGYTF. CDR3 DNA sequence: TGTGCCAGCAAGGCCAGATATGGCTACACCTTC.

This clonotype has just a few counts. This chain links TRBV5-1 with TRBJ2-5; D is ambiguous. The CDR3 has 12 residues. Germline V gives CDR1 SGHRS, CDR2 YFSETQ. V lost 3 bases and J 0 bases, leaving 3 bases between the germline ends. The CDR3: CASSWNQETQYF. CDR3 coding DNA: TGCGCCAGCAGCTGGAACCAAGAGACCCAGTACTTC.

The J gene is TRBJ2-7, the V gene TRBV6-6, with TRBD1 matching 7 bases. The trim removed 6 bases at V and 0 bases at J, leaving 11 bases unmatched. The germline gives CDR1 MNHNY, CDR2 SVGAGI (reference sequence). The CDR3 has 16 residues. The DNA of the CDR3 is TGTGCCAGCAGACTTAAGACTCAGGGGGTCTCCTACGAGCAGTACTTC. This codes for CASRLKTQGVSYEQYF.

Only a few counts were recorded for this clonotype. The J gene is TRBJ1-6, the V gene TRBV6-5; TRBD1 matches 10 bases. The CDR3 contains 15 residues. The germline V gene encodes CDR1 MNHEY and CDR2 SVGAGI. V shed 5 bases, J shed 7 bases, and the junction held 5 bases outside the gene matches. CDR3 DNA: TGTGCCAGCAGTGCCGGACAGGGGGTCAATTCACCCCTCCACTTT. Its protein is CASSAGQGVNSPLHF.

The chain has TRBV2 and TRBJ2-7, with TRBD2 matching 10 bases. The CDR3 extends over 14 amino acids. With V trimmed by 10 bases and J by 4 bases, 10 bases remained unmatched. Germline V CDR1 and CDR2: SNHLY, FYNNEI. The CDR3 loop is CAILLASGGYEQYF. The CDR3 nucleotides read TGTGCCATCTTGCTAGCTAGCGGGGGTTACGAGCAGTACTTC.

This clonotype was found a few times. The chain employs TRBV20-1 and TRBJ2-3, with TRBD2 matching 12 bases. CDR1 DFQATT and CDR2 SNEGSKA come from the germline V gene (reference sequence). The CDR3 consists of 16 residues. J gave up 0 bases and V 1 base, and 2 bases lay outside the gene matches. The CDR3 spells CSARAGLAGSTDTQYF. The DNA of the CDR3 is TGCAGTGCTAGAGCGGGACTAGCGGGTAGCACAGATACGCAGTATTTT.

The V and J genes are TRBV27 and TRBJ2-4; D could derive from TRBD1 or TRBD2 (6 bases each). The V and J ends lost 1 base and 0 bases respectively, with 10 bases between them. This CDR3 is built from 16 residues. The germline gives CDR1 MNHEY, CDR2 SMNVEV (reference sequence). The CDR3 reads CASSLFRGVAKNIQYF. As DNA, the CDR3 is TGTGCCAGCAGTTTATTTAGGGGGGTAGCCAAAAACATTCAGTACTTC.

This clonotype was observed many times. V gene TRBV11-3 combines with J gene TRBJ1-1; 7 bases fit TRBD1. The CDR3 consists of 15 residues. The V and J ends lost 5 bases and 0 bases, in that order; junction bases with no gene match: 6. Germline CDR1 and CDR2: SGHNT and YENEEA. The CDR3, as DNA: TGTGCCAGCAGCCCACGGGACAGCATGAACACTGAAGCTTTCTTT. This gives the protein CASSPRDSMNTEAFF.

This clonotype turned up a few times. The chain employs TRBV12-3 or TRBV12-4 and TRBJ2-7, with 7 nucleotides matching TRBD1. The trim removed 4 bases at V and 4 bases at J, leaving 7 bases unmatched. The CDR3 extends over 14 amino acids. The CDR3 DNA follows: TGTGCCAGCAGTTACCGGACAGGATCTTACGAGCAGTACTTC. Translating gives CASSYRTGSYEQYF.

V gene TRBV20-1 combines with J gene TRBJ1-5, with D possibly being TRBD1 (6 bases). Germline-derived CDR1 and CDR2 are DFQATT and SNEGSKA (reference sequence). Trimming stripped 6 bases from V and 3 bases from J, with 18 bases between. This CDR3 spans 15 amino acids. The CDR3 is CSALQVGGFNQPQHF. CDR3 nucleotide sequence: TGCAGTGCCCTGCAGGTTGGGGGCTTCAATCAGCCCCAGCATTTT.